This T cell receptor (beta chain) comes out of a study of blood T cells in healthy people across ages. The second PCR ran roughly 7 to 12 cycles with a sample-barcoded 5' primer and J-beta primers. TCRdb independently ran MiXCR on the 5' RACE reads; one entry per CDR3 protein. Among 1.2 million to 1.5 million distinct CDR3 sequences listed, approximately 40% were seen once. Germline CDR1 reads SGHTA; CDR2 reads FQGNSA. The V and J ends lost 3 bases and 0 bases respectively, with 6 bases between them. There are 14 residues in the CDR3. This clonotype was seen only a few times. The sequencing input was blood. The receptor was isolated from a woman under 30 in good health. The V gene is TRBV7-2, the J gene TRBJ2-1; no definite D call. CDR3 residues: CASSFFNSYNEQFF. The CDR3 DNA reads TGTGCCAGCAGCTTCTTCAACTCCTACAATGAGCAGTTCTTC.